This T cell receptor (beta chain) was recorded in a study of T and B cells in COVID-19 patients. The wider study: The recovered cohort's median age was 34 years, versus approximately 73 years in active infection. Of 20 active-infection patients, under 19 carried comorbidities linked to unfavorable COVID-19 outcome.

Each TRB amplification used roughly 220-550 ng of genomic DNA from blood. With respect to this clonotype: Mismatch with germline at one junction end may stem from a read error.

Multiplex PCR with BIOMED2 TRB-A/B primer pools amplified TRB rearrangements. TCRdb re-called the multiplex PCR reads with MiXCR, one entry per CDR3 protein. The sample has 15,000 to 20,000 distinct CDR3 sequences; roughly 32% are singletons. Germline V lookup: CDR1 MNHNY, CDR2 SVGAGI (reference sequence). The CDR3 consists of 16 residues. Sequencing was done on a sample of blood. The sequence was obtained from a human donor with active COVID-19. This sequence joins TRBV6-6 and TRBJ2-1, with 7 nucleotides matching TRBD1. CDR3 bases: TGTGCCAGCAGCCCCGCGACAGGGTTTTCCTTCAATGAGCAGTTCTTC. Translating gives CASSPATGFSFNEQFF.